This T cell receptor (beta chain) was identified during a study of T cell changes during pregnancy in multiple sclerosis. The method was immunoSEQ multiplex PCR; TCRdb's version includes in-frame clones alone and lacks a portion of them. Of about 80,000 clones listed, approximately 95% are singletons. The CDR3 runs 15 residues. Germline V gives CDR1 MDHEN, CDR2 SYDVKM. V trimming: 6 bases; J trimming: 6 bases; junction bases outside the gene matches: 10. The sequences come from peripheral blood, collected in the second trimester of pregnancy. The receptor comes from a female donor in good health, enrolled as a control in a pregnancy study. V usage is TRBV28 and J usage is TRBJ2-3, with TRBD2 matching over 9 bases. The CDR3 region has the DNA TGTGCCAGCAGCGGGAGGGCTAGCGGGGTCGATACGCAGTATTTT. It specifies CASSGRASGVDTQYF.